One sample yielded the 23 T cell receptor beta chains listed below, sequenced in a study of blood T cell repertoires in COVID-19. The protocol was immunoSEQ multiplex PCR, while the TCRdb copy is restricted to in-frame clones and leaves out a portion. The sample records some 38,000 clones, roughly 74% being singletons. The source material was peripheral blood. These receptors originate from a man aged 70-80 years with COVID-19, enrolled during active disease.

This clone was seen repeatedly, ten times or more. The chain has TRBV19 and TRBJ1-1; no firm D call. Germline loops: CDR1 LNHDA, CDR2 SQIVND (reference sequence). This CDR3 has 13 amino acids. The V and J ends lost 5 bases and 5 bases respectively, with 12 bases between them. Written as DNA, the CDR3 is TGTGCCAGTAGTCCCCTACTCTCAACTGAAGCTTTCTTT. It codes for CASSPLLSTEAFF.

The rearrangement joins TRBV9 to TRBJ2-7; TRBD2 aligns across 14 bases. CDR3 length: 14 residues. Germline V gives CDR1 SGDLS, CDR2 YYNGEE. V was clipped by 4 bases and J by 5 bases; unmatched bases: 2. CDR3 bases: TGTGCCAGCAGCCTGGGACTAGCGGGGGACGAGCAGTACTTC. Its protein is CASSLGLAGDEQYF.

The chain has TRBV28 and TRBJ2-2; D gene unclear. Trimming took 10 bases from V and 4 from J, leaving 7 bases between them. CDR3 length: 11 residues. The germline V gene encodes CDR1 MDHEN and CDR2 SYDVKM. CDR3 sequence reads: CATWATGELFF. The CDR3 nucleotides read TGTGCCACCTGGGCCACCGGGGAGCTGTTTTTT.

The chain recombines TRBV19 with TRBJ1-3; D remains unclear. Germline V CDR1 and CDR2: LNHDA, SQIVND (reference sequence). This CDR3 contains 16 residues. V was pared by 0 bases and J by 0 bases, with 9 bases between. The CDR3 region has the DNA TGTGCCAGTAGTATAGATGGCCGGAGCTCTGGAAACACCATATATTTT. It translates to CASSIDGRSSGNTIYF.

This clone occurred a few times. J is TRBJ2-2 and V is TRBV5-1; a weak D match, TRBD1 (8 bases). Germline CDR1 and CDR2: SGHRS and YFSETQ. V lost 3 bases to trimming and J lost 3 bases, with 12 bases between them. There are 15 residues in the CDR3. CDR3 DNA: TGCGCCAGCAGCTGGGAGGGACAGGACACCGGGGAGCTGTTTTTT. Translated, it gives CASSWEGQDTGELFF.

The chain links TRBV29-1 to TRBJ2-6; weak D call: TRBD2 (5 bases). Germline V gives CDR1 SQVTM, CDR2 ANQGSEA. Trimming pared 4 bases from V and 1 base from J, leaving 17 bases between. The CDR3 length is 17 residues. The CDR3 DNA is TGCAGCGTTGCCCCCGGAGGCAGCCCATCTGGGGCCAACGTCCTGACTTTC. Amino acids: CSVAPGGSPSGANVLTF.

Only a few counts were recorded for this clone. This chain uses TRBV6-6 with TRBJ2-7; TRBD2 matches 7 bases. This CDR3 is built from 14 residues. With 5 bases clipped from V and 2 bases from J, the junction kept 6 bases outside the gene matches. Germline V gene sequence: CDR1 MNHNY, CDR2 SVGAGI (reference sequence). CDR3 DNA sequence: TGTGCCAGCAGTAAGGCTAGCGGAACCTACGAGCAGTACTTC. This codes for CASSKASGTYEQYF.

This clone was found a few times. The J gene is TRBJ1-2, the V gene TRBV5-6; D unresolved. The V gene's germline CDR1 is SGHDT and CDR2 YYEEEE. V was trimmed by 4 bases and J by 3 bases, leaving 10 bases between them. The CDR3 consists of 13 residues. In DNA, the CDR3 is TGTGCCAGCAGCCGGAGAGACTACTATGGCTACACCTTC. It encodes CASSRRDYYGYTF.

The chain couples TRBV11-1 to TRBJ2-3; 10 bases fit TRBD1. Germline CDR1 reads SGHAT; CDR2 reads FQDESV (reference sequence). CDR3 length equals 16 residues. V lost 5 bases to trimming and J lost 0 bases; unmatched junction nucleotides: 5. The chain's CDR3 is CASSPGTGASTDTQYF. DNA for the CDR3: TGTGCCAGCAGCCCCGGGACAGGGGCAAGCACAGATACGCAGTATTTT.

The chain has TRBV12-3 or TRBV12-4 and TRBJ1-2, with D unresolved. This CDR3 comprises 13 residues. V was clipped by 3 bases and J by 2 bases, with 7 bases between them. CDR3 sequence: CASSFAENYGYTF. DNA of the CDR3: TGTGCCAGCAGTTTTGCGGAAAACTATGGCTACACCTTC.

The rearrangement joins TRBV5-1 to TRBJ2-1, with D possibly being TRBD2 (6 bases). The CDR3 is 16 amino acids. V was pared by 1 base and J by 6 bases, with 17 bases between. Germline loops: CDR1 SGHRS, CDR2 YFSETQ. The CDR3 is CASSLSGGLLGNEQFF. CDR3 DNA sequence: TGCGCCAGCAGCTTGAGTGGGGGACTGTTAGGCAATGAGCAGTTCTTC. Complete variable domain (other parts from reference TRBV5-1 and TRBJ2-1): KAGVTQTPRYLIKTRGQQVTLSCSPISGHRSVSWYQQTPGQGLQFLFEYFSETQRNKGNFPGRFSGRQFSNSRSEMNVSTLELGDSALYLCASSLSGGLLGNEQFFGPGTRLTVL.

CDR3: CASSASTGVGANVLTF. The CDR3 DNA reads TGCGCCAGCAGCGCCTCGACAGGGGTCGGGGCCAACGTCCTGACTTTC. V is TRBV5-1 and J is TRBJ2-6; TRBD1 matches at 8 bases. V shed 4 bases, J shed 4 bases, and the junction held 7 bases outside the gene matches. CDR3 length: 16 amino acids. The germline gives CDR1 SGHRS, CDR2 YFSETQ.

The V and J genes are TRBV28 and TRBJ1-6; unclear D gene. The CDR3 spans 12 residues. V was cut by 6 bases and J by 7 bases, with 7 bases left in between. Germline V lookup: CDR1 MDHEN, CDR2 SYDVKM. The CDR3 DNA reads TGTGCCAGCAGGGGCCTAAATTCACCCCTCCACTTT. The encoded protein is CASRGLNSPLHF.

This rearrangement joins TRBV27 to TRBJ1-2; TRBD1 aligns across 7 bases. V was pared by 6 bases and J by 4 bases, with 5 bases of the junction left unmatched. This CDR3 region has 13 residues. In germline, CDR1 is MNHEY, CDR2 SMNVEV (reference sequence). In DNA form, the CDR3 reads TGTGCCAGCAGCGGGGCAGGGGGCTATGGCTACACCTTC. Amino acids: CASSGAGGYGYTF.

The chain is built from TRBV16 and TRBJ2-2, with 10 bases matching TRBD2. This CDR3 spans 16 amino acids. Germline trimming cut 2 bases from V and 4 bases from J; bases unmatched to any gene: 4. Germline loops: CDR1 KGHSY, CDR2 FQNENV. The CDR3 nucleotides read TGTGCCAGCAGCCAAATACTAGCGGGGAGCACCGGGGAGCTGTTTTTT. It encodes CASSQILAGSTGELFF.

J is TRBJ2-3 and V is TRBV7-3; D unclear. Trimming took 3 bases from V and 1 from J, leaving 8 bases between them. Germline CDR1 reads SGHTA; CDR2 reads FQGTGA. The length of the CDR3 is 14 residues. The CDR3 sequence is CASSFGFGTDTQYF. In DNA form, the CDR3 reads TGTGCCAGCAGCTTCGGGTTCGGCACAGATACGCAGTATTTT. Full variable domain (remainder filled in from reference TRBV7-3 and TRBJ2-3): GAGVSQTPSNKVTEKGKYVELRCDPISGHTALYWYRQSLGQGPEFLIYFQGTGAADDSGLPNDRFFAVRPEGSVSTLKIQRTERGDSAVYLCASSFGFGTDTQYFGPGTRLTVL.

V usage is TRBV5-1 and J usage is TRBJ2-2, with 11 bases identical to TRBD1. With 4 bases clipped from V and 7 bases from J, the junction kept 12 bases outside the gene matches. Per germline, CDR1 SGHRS and CDR2 YFSETQ. This CDR3 comprises 17 residues. CDR3 sequence (DNA): TGCGCCAGCAGCACCGGACAGGGGGCGGGTTACAGCGGGGAGCTGTTTTTT. Amino acid sequence: CASSTGQGAGYSGELFF.

The chain uses TRBV13 and TRBJ2-2; TRBD2 might be the D (6 bases). The germline gives CDR1 PRHDT, CDR2 FYEKMQ (reference sequence). Trimming left V 9 bases short and J 5 bases short, with 10 bases between. This CDR3 has 12 residues. CDR3 region: CASRAGTGELFF. CDR3 coding DNA: TGTGCCAGTAGGGCGGGGACCGGGGAGCTGTTTTTT.

The V call is TRBV10-2, the J call TRBJ2-7, with 7 nucleotides matching TRBD2. The V gene's germline CDR1 is WSHSY and CDR2 SAAADI. This CDR3 has 13 residues. Germline trimming cut 7 bases from V and 2 bases from J; bases unmatched to any gene: 5. CDR3 amino acids: CASTRDYTYEQYF. The CDR3, as DNA: TGCGCCAGCACCCGGGACTACACCTACGAGCAGTACTTC.

This clone was recorded a few times. This chain connects TRBV19 to TRBJ1-2; the D is unclear. In germline, CDR1 is LNHDA, CDR2 SQIVND (reference sequence). V lost 5 bases and J lost 8, with 12 bases in between. This CDR3 spans 12 amino acids. The CDR3 DNA reads TGTGCCAGTAGTTTAAGGCGGGAGGGCTACACCTTC. Its translation is CASSLRREGYTF.

The chain carries TRBV27 and TRBJ2-6; TRBD2 matches 13 bases. Germline V gene lookup returns CDR1 MNHEY and CDR2 SMNVEV (reference sequence). The CDR3 contains 19 residues. V shed 2 bases, J shed 4 bases, and the junction held 8 bases outside the gene matches. The CDR3 sequence is CASSLTGLAGVSGANVLTF. CDR3 DNA sequence: TGTGCCAGCAGTTTAACCGGACTAGCGGGAGTGTCCGGGGCCAACGTCCTGACTTTC. The full variable domain, with the rest looked up from reference TRBV27 and TRBJ2-6, is EAQVTQNPRYLITVTGKKLTVTCSQNMNHEYMSWYRQDPGLGLRQIYYSMNVEVTDKGDVPEGYKVSRKEKRNFPLILESPSPNQTSLYFCASSLTGLAGVSGANVLTFGAGSRLTVL.

The V and J genes are TRBV5-1 and TRBJ2-1, with D uncertain. CDR1 and CDR2 (germline): SGHRS, YFSETQ. Deletions cut 0 bases from V and 0 bases from J, with 7 bases between. This CDR3 is 15 amino acids long. In DNA form, the CDR3 reads TGCGCCAGCAGCTTGGGGGCACGCTCCTACAATGAGCAGTTCTTC. It specifies CASSLGARSYNEQFF.

The CDR3 coding sequence is TGTGCCAGCAGGGACATCGGGCTTTATAATTCACCCCTCCACTTT. This gives the protein CASRDIGLYNSPLHF. The chain has TRBV28 and TRBJ1-6; possibly TRBD1 for D (5 bases). The CDR3 runs 15 residues. V lost 6 bases and J 4 bases, leaving 13 bases between the germline ends. CDR1 is MDHEN and CDR2 is SYDVKM in the germline V gene. Looking up the rest from reference TRBV28 and TRBJ1-6 gives the full variable domain: DVKVTQSSRYLVKRTGEKVFLECVQDMDHENMFWYRQDPGLGLRLIYFSYDVKMKEKGDIPEGYSVSREKKERFSLILESASTNQTSMYLCASRDIGLYNSPLHFGNGTRLTVT.